These 20 T cell receptor beta chains originate from one sample sequenced in a study of shared clonotypes between healthy human individuals. It was CD45RO-negative cells, positively selected for CCR7, that made up naive CD8 cells, with terminally differentiated effector memory CD45RA+ cells excluded. Data came from immunoSEQ multiplex PCR; TCRdb stores just in-frame clones and leaves some out. The table shows about 590,000 clones, with 95% to 96% occurring only once. The specimen was naive CD8+ T cells sorted from blood. These receptors were obtained from a woman in her 30s in good health.

The rearrangement links TRBV13 to TRBJ2-5, with D possibly TRBD2 on 6 matching bases. Germline loops: CDR1 PRHDT, CDR2 FYEKMQ (reference sequence). The CDR3 is made up of 14 amino acids. Between the trimmed V and J ends, which lost 5 bases and 0 bases, there was a span of 10 bases. The CDR3: CASSPREYQETQYF. The CDR3 DNA reads TGTGCCAGCAGCCCCCGGGAGTACCAAGAGACCCAGTACTTC.

This clone was observed once. The J gene is TRBJ2-7, the V gene TRBV9; no firm D call. The CDR3 totals 13 residues. Germline values: CDR1 SGDLS, CDR2 YYNGEE. V dropped 0 bases and J dropped 3 bases, with 7 bases sitting between them. This CDR3 is CASSVGKGYEQYF. The CDR3 DNA follows: TGTGCCAGCAGCGTAGGTAAAGGCTACGAGCAGTACTTC.

This sequence joins TRBV13 and TRBJ2-5, with no clear D. The DNA end lines up better with TRBJ2-7; the J call may be wrong. The CDR3 extends over 11 amino acids. Per the germline V gene, CDR1 is PRHDT and CDR2 is FYEKMQ (reference sequence). This CDR3 reads CASSLGYEQYF. CDR3 DNA sequence: TGTGCCAGCAGCTTAGGCTACGAGCAGTACTTC.

The chain joins TRBV7-8 to TRBJ2-1; 9 positions match TRBD2. CDR1 SGHVS and CDR2 FQNEAQ come from the germline V gene. With V trimmed by 3 bases and J by 6 bases, 6 bases remained unmatched. The CDR3 sequence is 15 residues long. This chain's CDR3 is CASSFGSGSGNEQFF. CDR3 in DNA: TGTGCCAGCAGCTTTGGTAGCGGGAGTGGCAATGAGCAGTTCTTC. Using reference TRBV7-8 and TRBJ2-1 for the parts outside the CDR3, the full variable domain is GAGVSQSPRYKVAKRGQDVALRCDPISGHVSLFWYQQALGQGPEFLTYFQNEAQLDKSGLPSDRFFAERPEGSVSTLKIQRTQQEDSAVYLCASSFGSGSGNEQFFGPGTRLTVL.

Of note for this clone: Other DNA sequences of this sample code for an identical CDR3. The chain has TRBV9 and TRBJ2-7; D perhaps matches TRBD2 (5 bases). CDR1 is SGDLS and CDR2 is YYNGEE in the germline V gene. The V end was cut by 2 bases, the J end by 2 bases, with 8 bases between. This CDR3 has 13 residues. This chain's CDR3 is CASSVGGTYEQYF. CDR3 bases: TGTGCCAGCAGCGTCGGAGGAACCTACGAGCAGTACTTC.

This clone has a single count. The V and J genes are TRBV5-4 and TRBJ2-7, with a possible D match to TRBD2 (5 bases). The CDR3 sequence is 11 residues long. Germline CDR1 is SGHNT and CDR2 is YYREEE (reference sequence). V was clipped by 4 bases and J by 7 bases, with 9 bases between them. The CDR3 DNA reads TGTGCCAGCAGCCGTCGGGGAGAGCAGTACTTC. Its translation is CASSRRGEQYF.

With regard to this clone: This specimen includes other DNA sequences encoding the same CDR3. This rearrangement joins TRBV7-9 to TRBJ1-3; a weak D match, TRBD1 (5 bases). The V and J ends lost 5 bases and 4 bases respectively, with 6 bases between them. This CDR3 comprises 12 residues. Germline CDR1 reads SEHNR; CDR2 reads FQNEAQ (reference sequence). CDR3 region: CASSPGGNTIYF. Written as DNA, the CDR3 is TGTGCCAGCAGCCCAGGGGGAAACACCATATATTTT.

In its sample, this clone was seen once. The gene calls are TRBV7-9 and TRBJ2-1, with 8 bases that match TRBD2. The trim removed 4 bases at V and 7 bases at J, leaving 12 bases unmatched. CDR1 and CDR2 (germline): SEHNR, FQNEAQ (reference sequence). The CDR3 has 16 amino acids. CDR3 DNA sequence: TGTGCCAGCAGCTACACCGGGACTAGGGAACGTAATGAGCAGTTCTTC. It yields the protein CASSYTGTRERNEQFF.

This sequence joins TRBV7-9 and TRBJ2-7; D is undetermined. V was cut by 8 bases and J by 4 bases, with 15 bases left in between. This CDR3 comprises 13 residues. Germline CDR1 is SEHNR and CDR2 is FQNEAQ (reference sequence). The CDR3 loop is CASGDGPTYEQYF. The CDR3 nucleotides read TGTGCCAGCGGGGATGGACCGACATACGAGCAGTACTTC.

The genes are TRBV19 and TRBJ2-5, with TRBD1 as a possible D gene (5 bases). This CDR3 contains 15 residues. Per germline, CDR1 LNHDA and CDR2 SQIVND (reference sequence). Trimming stripped 6 bases from V and 0 bases from J, with 14 bases between. The CDR3 is CASRTDRTNQETQYF. CDR3 sequence (DNA): TGTGCCAGTAGAACAGACAGAACCAACCAAGAGACCCAGTACTTC.

The rearrangement links TRBV11-2 to TRBJ2-7; 12 bases agree with TRBD2. The germline V gene encodes CDR1 SGHAT and CDR2 FQNNGV. Trimming took 5 bases from V and 0 from J; bases not matched to a gene: 5. The CDR3 is made up of 16 amino acids. The CDR3 bases are TGTGCCAGCAGCAACGGACTAGCGGGGCGCTCCTACGAGCAGTACTTC. Protein: CASSNGLAGRSYEQYF.

V and J are TRBV28 and TRBJ1-5; 7 bases agree with TRBD1. Germline V gene lookup returns CDR1 MDHEN and CDR2 SYDVKM. CDR3 length equals 16 residues. V shed 5 bases and J 4 bases; nucleotides not matched to a gene: 11. The CDR3 is CASSPLGQDLNQPQHF. CDR3 coding DNA: TGTGCCAGCAGTCCCCTAGGACAGGATTTGAATCAGCCCCAGCATTTT.

The rearrangement uses TRBV7-9 and TRBJ1-5; TRBD1 matches at 7 bases. The germline gives CDR1 SEHNR, CDR2 FQNEAQ (reference sequence). The V gene end was trimmed by 5 bases and the J gene end by 5 bases; junction bases not matched to a gene: 12. This CDR3 spans 16 amino acids. The CDR3 region is CASSPGGGSQDQPQHF. In DNA, the CDR3 is TGTGCCAGCAGCCCAGGGGGGGGATCACAAGATCAGCCCCAGCATTTT. Combining the CDR3 with reference TRBV7-9 and TRBJ1-5 gives the whole variable domain DTGVSQNPRHKITKRGQNVTFRCDPISEHNRLYWYRQTLGQGPEFLTYFQNEAQLEKSRLLSDRFSAERPKGSFSTLEIQRTEQGDSAMYLCASSPGGGSQDQPQHFGDGTRLSIL.

The V gene is TRBV5-5, the J gene TRBJ2-5, with D possibly being TRBD2 (5 bases). CDR3 length: 17 amino acids. The V and J ends lost 2 bases and 5 bases respectively, with 22 bases between them. Germline CDR1 reads SGHKS; CDR2 reads YYEKEE (reference sequence). Here the CDR3 reads CASSLWRANTIRETQYF. In DNA form, the CDR3 reads TGTGCCAGCAGCTTATGGCGGGCGAATACGATACGGGAGACCCAGTACTTC.

V gene TRBV28 combines with J gene TRBJ2-1; possibly TRBD2 for D (6 bases). The CDR3 loop spans 17 amino acids. V shed 6 bases and J shed 7 bases, with 25 bases lying between them. CDR1 MDHEN and CDR2 SYDVKM come from the germline V gene. The chain's CDR3 is CASSPRQRYGSVNEQFF. CDR3 DNA sequence: TGTGCCAGCAGCCCCCGGCAGAGGTACGGGAGCGTTAATGAGCAGTTCTTC.

In its sample, this clone was seen once. V usage is TRBV13 and J usage is TRBJ2-5; 12 positions match TRBD1. V was clipped by 4 bases and J by 14 bases; unmatched bases: 8. This CDR3 comprises 13 residues. Per the germline V gene, CDR1 is PRHDT and CDR2 is FYEKMQ (reference sequence). CDR3 bases: TGTGCCAGCAGCTCCCCCGGGACAGGGGGCGTTTACTTC. Translating it yields CASSSPGTGGVYF.

V and J are TRBV11-3 and TRBJ1-5; D might be TRBD1 (5 bases). V dropped 1 base and J dropped 5 bases, with 21 bases sitting between them. This CDR3 is built from 18 residues. Germline assignment: CDR1 SGHNT and CDR2 YENEEA. The CDR3 here is CASSLVWEGQGYDQPQHF. The CDR3 DNA reads TGTGCCAGCAGCTTAGTGTGGGAGGGGCAGGGATATGATCAGCCCCAGCATTTT. Combining the CDR3 with reference TRBV11-3 and TRBJ1-5 gives the whole variable domain EAGVVQSPRYKIIEKKQPVAFWCNPISGHNTLYWYLQNLGQGPELLIRYENEEAVDDSQLPKDRFSAERLKGVDSTLKIQPAELGDSAVYLCASSLVWEGQGYDQPQHFGDGTRLSIL.

The chain carries TRBV7-9 and TRBJ2-1; TRBD2 aligns across 8 bases. V dropped 5 bases and J dropped 0; count of bases not matched to a gene: 15. Germline V CDR1 and CDR2: SEHNR, FQNEAQ (reference sequence). This CDR3 is built from 19 residues. CDR3 loop: CASSPRLALAGSSYNEQFF. In nucleotides, the CDR3 is TGTGCCAGCAGCCCTCGGCTAGCGCTAGCGGGTAGCTCCTACAATGAGCAGTTCTTC.

CDR3 protein: CATGNSYEQYF. In DNA, the CDR3 is TGTGCCACCGGGAACTCCTACGAGCAGTACTTC. The J gene is TRBJ2-7, the V gene TRBV27; TRBD2 might be the D (5 bases). The CDR3 covers 11 residues. V was cut by 10 bases and J by 0 bases, with 7 bases left in between. The V gene's germline CDR1 is MNHEY and CDR2 SMNVEV (reference sequence).

The genes are TRBV28 and TRBJ2-1; no clear D. This CDR3 is built from 11 residues. Trimming pared 8 bases from V and 3 bases from J, leaving 5 bases between. Germline values: CDR1 MDHEN, CDR2 SYDVKM. In nucleotides, the CDR3 is TGTGCCAGCCTTTACTACAATGAGCAGTTCTTC. It is translated as CASLYYNEQFF.